This is a list of T cell receptor beta chains from one sample in a study of post-analysis software for immune sequencing data. MiXCR was run by TCRdb on the PCR reads, yielding one entry per CDR3 protein. The data hold around 150,000 distinct CDR3 sequences, with around 36% observed a single time. The specimen comprised blood, sampled after autologous hematopoietic stem cell transplantation. The receptors were sampled from a girl under 18 with multiple sclerosis. The CDR3 runs from the conserved cysteine through the conserved F or W. A D gene is named only where the DNA matches it firmly. The listing skips clone size in some rows; elsewhere it reads once, few, many or a size class.

V	J	size	D	CDR3	DNA
TRBV29-1	TRBJ2-7	few	TRBD2	CSVLTSAYYEQYF	TGCAGCGTGCTGACTAGCGCCTACTACGAGCAGTACTTC
TRBV20-1	TRBJ2-3	NA	NA	CSVVGASARTDTQYF	TGCAGTGTGGTCGGGGCTAGCGCCCGCACAGATACGCAGTATTTT
TRBV11-1	TRBJ2-5	NA	TRBD2	CASSLLAGGPSQEAQYF	TGTGCCAGCAGCTTACTAGCGGGAGGGCCCTCCCAAGAGGCCCAGTACTTC
TRBV6-6	TRBJ2-3	once	TRBD1	CASSYIGTGTDTQYF	TGTGCCAGCAGTTACATTGGGACAGGCACAGATACGCAGTATTTT
TRBV7-9	TRBJ2-7	NA	TRBD2	CASSLAGGPYNEQYF	TGTGCCAGCAGCTTAGCGGGAGGGCCCTACAATGAGCAGTACTTC
TRBV5-1	TRBJ1-2	many	NA	CASSLQSETGYTF	TGCGCCAGCAGCCTTCAGTCCGAAACGGGCTACACCTTC
TRBV11-3	TRBJ2-7	few	NA	CASSLAGRIHEQYF	TGTGCCAGCAGCTTAGCCGGTAGGATCCACGAGCAGTACTTC
TRBV4-1	TRBJ2-1	NA	NA	CASSQDLANEQFF	TGCGCCAGCAGCCAAGATCTTGCCAATGAGCAGTTCTTC
TRBV20-1	TRBJ2-1	few	TRBD2	CSAPSTSRASNEQFF	TGCAGTGCTCCCTCGACTAGCAGAGCCTCCAATGAGCAGTTCTTC
TRBV2	TRBJ2-1	many	TRBD2	CASSEGSGGLVVDEQFF	TGTGCCAGCAGTGAAGGAAGTGGGGGACTAGTGGTCGATGAGCAGTTCTTC
TRBV10-2	TRBJ1-1	once	NA	CASSGTDYTEAFF	TGCGCCAGCAGTGGGACAGACTACACTGAAGCTTTCTTT
TRBV15	TRBJ2-2	NA	NA	CATARSAGGSGELFF	TGTGCCACAGCACGCTCCGCCGGTGGGAGCGGGGAGCTGTTTTTT
TRBV29-1	TRBJ2-3	NA	NA	CSVDGGPLRTDTQYF	TGCAGCGTTGACGGGGGCCCCTTGCGGACAGATACGCAGTATTTT
TRBV27	TRBJ2-7	NA	NA	CASSLAQSSYEQYF	TGTGCCAGCAGTTTAGCCCAGAGCTCCTACGAGCAGTACTTC
TRBV9	TRBJ2-6	once	TRBD2	CASSSPIAGDTSGANVRTF	TGTGCCAGCAGCTCTCCTATAGCGGGCGACACCTCTGGGGCCAACGTCCGGACTTTC
TRBV9	TRBJ2-1	many	NA	CASSAIGNYNEQFF	TGTGCCAGCAGCGCCATCGGGAACTACAATGAGCAGTTCTTC
TRBV5-1	TRBJ2-7	few	NA	CASSPLGFEQYF	TGCGCCAGCAGCCCTCTAGGTTTCGAGCAGTACTTC
TRBV6-5	TRBJ2-3	many	NA	CASSSLSEGDTQYF	TGTGCCAGCAGTTCCCTAAGCGAGGGGGATACGCAGTATTTT
TRBV21-1	TRBJ2-3	few	NA	CASSKGARLPPRTDTQYF	TGTGCCAGCAGCAAAGGAGCGCGTCTACCCCCGCGGACAGATACGCAGTATTTT
TRBV9	TRBJ2-7	NA	NA	CASSVGVQTSYEQYF	TGTGCCAGCAGCGTAGGGGTCCAGACTAGCTACGAGCAGTACTTC
TRBV5-6	TRBJ2-1	NA	NA	CASSGLKVTYNEQFF	TGTGCCAGCAGCGGACTGAAGGTAACCTACAATGAGCAGTTCTTC
TRBV12-3/TRBV12-4	TRBJ1-5	few	NA	CASSPGVSNQPQHF	TGTGCCAGCAGCCCGGGAGTGAGCAATCAGCCCCAGCATTTT
TRBV10-2	TRBJ1-6	NA	TRBD1	CASSEGGRTPLHF	TGCGCCAGCAGTGAAGGGGGCAGAACACCCCTCCACTTT
TRBV30	TRBJ1-6	NA	NA	CAWTKAYNSPLHF	TGTGCCTGGACCAAGGCCTATAATTCACCCCTCCACTTT
TRBV24-1	TRBJ1-2	NA	NA	CATSDLGGGYTF	TGTGCCACCAGTGATTTGGGGGGTGGCTACACCTTC
TRBV27	TRBJ2-6	NA	NA	CASGADRLALSGANVLTF	TGTGCCAGCGGGGCGGACCGGCTGGCACTCTCTGGGGCCAACGTCCTGACTTTC
TRBV4-1	TRBJ1-2	NA	TRBD1	CASSQGDRDGFYGYTF	TGCGCCAGCAGCCAAGGGGACAGGGATGGGTTCTATGGCTACACCTTC
TRBV7-2	TRBJ2-5	many	NA	CASSFGRALYF	TGTGCCAGCAGCTTCGGTAGGGCCCTGTACTTC
TRBV5-1	TRBJ1-2	few	NA	CASSLVQAGYGYTF	TGCGCCAGCAGCTTGGTGCAGGCTGGCTATGGCTACACCTTC
TRBV7-9	TRBJ2-7	NA	NA	CASSLGSVRLEQYF	TGTGCCAGCAGCTTAGGCAGTGTACGTCTCGAGCAGTACTTC
TRBV12-3/TRBV12-4	TRBJ2-7	few	TRBD1	CASSPTGNNEQYF	TGTGCCAGCAGTCCGACAGGGAACAACGAGCAGTACTTC
TRBV20-1	TRBJ2-1	NA	NA	CSAREGGAGYNEQFF	TGCAGTGCTAGAGAAGGGGGAGCAGGCTACAATGAGCAGTTCTTC
TRBV7-9	TRBJ2-7	NA	NA	CASSPDGFGQYF	TGTGCCAGCAGTCCCGACGGGTTCGGGCAGTACTTC
TRBV20-1	TRBJ2-1	NA	TRBD2	CSAASGSSGSYNEQFF	TGCAGTGCCGCCTCCGGATCTAGCGGGAGCTACAATGAGCAGTTCTTC
TRBV12-3/TRBV12-4	TRBJ1-1	NA	NA	CASSLGPPGRTEAFF	TGTGCCAGCAGTTTGGGTCCCCCGGGTCGCACTGAAGCTTTCTTT
TRBV20-1	TRBJ2-1	NA	TRBD2	CSAASPGLHNEQFF	TGCAGTGCTGCCTCTCCGGGACTACACAATGAGCAGTTCTTC
TRBV4-1	TRBJ2-7	many	NA	CASSQGTAGTSYEQYF	TGCGCCAGCAGCCAAGGTACGGCAGGCACTTCCTACGAGCAGTACTTC
TRBV10-1	TRBJ2-1	many	NA	CASSEAAGPTYNEQFF	TGCGCCAGCAGTGAGGCGGCGGGCCCCACCTACAATGAGCAGTTCTTC
TRBV7-2	TRBJ1-2	NA	NA	CAGSPRTTGYTF	TGTGCCGGCAGCCCCAGGACTACTGGCTACACCTTC
TRBV3-1	TRBJ1-2	few	TRBD1	CASSHQTGEVGYTF	TGTGCCAGCAGCCACCAAACAGGGGAGGTCGGCTACACCTTC
TRBV7-2	TRBJ1-2	once	NA	CASSARTDNYGYTF	TGTGCCAGCAGCGCCCGGACAGACAACTATGGCTACACCTTC
TRBV14	TRBJ2-1	NA	TRBD1	CASRGDSEASYNEQFF	TGTGCCAGCAGAGGGGACAGCGAAGCCTCCTACAATGAGCAGTTCTTC